These 10 T cell receptor beta chains were sequenced from one sample in a study of PD-1 blockade in classical Hodgkin lymphoma. Brentuximab vedotin exposure varied among the patients, all of whom had relapsed after autologous stem cell transplantation. Produced via immunoSEQ multiplex PCR; TCRdb's table is partial and in-frame only. The sample has around 6,000 clones; around 77% are singletons. Sequenced material: peripheral blood mononuclear cells (PBMCs), taken at baseline. The receptor set was obtained from a human donor with classical Hodgkin lymphoma.

This clone was seen only a few times. The rearrangement links TRBV29-1 to TRBJ2-3; 11 bases are a match to TRBD2. V lost 5 bases to trimming and J lost 2 bases; unmatched junction nucleotides: 6. The CDR3 is 15 amino acids. Germline-derived CDR1 and CDR2 are SQVTM and ANQGSEA. The chain's CDR3 is CSVYRLAGLTDTQYF. In DNA, the CDR3 is TGCAGCGTTTACCGACTAGCGGGACTCACAGATACGCAGTATTTT.

This clone has just a few counts. V usage is TRBV11-2 and J usage is TRBJ1-1; D is perhaps TRBD1 (5 bases). V lost 5 bases and J 2 bases, leaving 15 bases between the germline ends. CDR1 SGHAT and CDR2 FQNNGV come from the germline V gene. This CDR3 is built from 15 residues. As DNA, the CDR3 is TGTGCCAGCAGCCCCAGGTCTGACAGAAACACTGAAGCTTTCTTT. As protein: CASSPRSDRNTEAFF.

The V and J genes are TRBV4-3 and TRBJ1-1; D call uncertain. V was pared by 1 base and J by 0 bases, with 12 bases between. The CDR3 consists of 16 residues. The germline CDR1 and CDR2 sequences are LGHNA and YSLEER. In DNA, the CDR3 is TGCGCCAGCAGCCAAGCGAACATGGGAATGAACACTGAAGCTTTCTTT. Its translation is CASSQANMGMNTEAFF.

The chain employs TRBV6-5 and TRBJ2-7; 13 bases line up with TRBD2. CDR1 is MNHEY and CDR2 is SVGAGI in the germline V gene. The junction had 2 bases not matched to a gene; V was cut back by 5 bases and J by 4 bases. The CDR3 contains 14 residues. Here the CDR3 DNA reads TGTGCCAGCAGTCGGACTAGCGGGAGTTACGAGCAGTACTTC. It is translated as CASSRTSGSYEQYF.

The gene calls are TRBV30 and TRBJ2-1; D is uncertain. The CDR3 spans 13 residues. V gave up 3 bases and J gave up 4 bases, with 10 bases separating them. CDR1 is GTSNPN and CDR2 is SVGIG in the germline V gene (reference sequence). The CDR3 DNA follows: TGTGCCTGGAGGGCCCTCGGTTACAATGAGCAGTTCTTC. Protein: CAWRALGYNEQFF. Drawing the rest from reference TRBV30 and TRBJ2-1, the complete variable domain is SQTIHQWPATLVQPVGSPLSLECTVEGTSNPNLYWYRQAAGRGLQLLFYSVGIGQISSEVPQNLSASRPQDRQFILSSKKLLLSDSGFYLCAWRALGYNEQFFGPGTRLTVL.

This chain links TRBV30 with TRBJ1-3; possible D gene TRBD1, 6 bases. CDR1 and CDR2 (germline): GTSNPN, SVGIG (reference sequence). The CDR3 is 14 amino acids. With 3 bases removed from V and 3 bases from J, the gap between germline ends came to 12 bases. CDR3 loop: CAWSVGGHGNTIYF. In DNA, the CDR3 is TGTGCCTGGAGCGTGGGGGGGCATGGAAACACCATATATTTT.

Remarks on this clone: This same CDR3 is encoded by further DNA sequences in the sample. The rearrangement uses TRBV7-2 and TRBJ2-7; 7 bases fit TRBD2. This CDR3 spans 15 amino acids. Germline CDR1 reads SGHTA; CDR2 reads FQGNSA. J gave up 6 bases and V 2 bases, and 10 bases lay outside the gene matches. In DNA form, the CDR3 reads TGTGCCAGCAGCTTATCAGGGCAGCGGGGAGGCGAGCAGTACTTC. Its protein is CASSLSGQRGGEQYF.

This clone has more than one count but fewer than ten. This chain connects TRBV10-1 to TRBJ2-7; D is uncertain. Germline CDR1 is WNHNN and CDR2 is SYGVQD (reference sequence). V shed 0 bases and J shed 2 bases, with 2 bases lying between them. This CDR3 contains 12 residues. This CDR3 is CASSESTYEQYF. The CDR3 DNA reads as TGCGCCAGCAGTGAGTCGACCTACGAGCAGTACTTC.

This rearrangement joins TRBV11-3 to TRBJ2-7, with D maybe TRBD2 (5 bases). CDR1 is SGHNT, CDR2 YENEEA, per germline. The CDR3 length is 14 residues. Trimming cost V 2 bases and J 4 bases, with 12 bases left between them. CDR3 nucleotides: TGTGCCAGCAGCTTATACGGGGAGCCGTACGAGCAGTACTTC. It codes for CASSLYGEPYEQYF. Full variable domain (rest looked up from reference TRBV11-3 and TRBJ2-7): EAGVVQSPRYKIIEKKQPVAFWCNPISGHNTLYWYLQNLGQGPELLIRYENEEAVDDSQLPKDRFSAERLKGVDSTLKIQPAELGDSAVYLCASSLYGEPYEQYFGPGTRLTVT.

The chain employs TRBV2 and TRBJ2-3; D tentatively reads TRBD1 or TRBD2 (5 bases each). The germline V gene has CDR1 SNHLY and CDR2 FYNNEI. This CDR3 is built from 15 residues. The V end was cut by 6 bases, the J end by 2 bases, with 15 bases between. The CDR3 nucleotides are TGTGCCAGCAGCTCCCGGGACCAAGACACAGATACGCAGTATTTT. Translation: CASSSRDQDTDTQYF.